The rows below give T cell receptor beta chains drawn from one sample of a study of T cells after yellow fever vaccination. TCRdb reprocessed the 5' RACE reads with MiXCR, giving one entry per CDR3 protein. The data hold over 110,000 distinct CDR3 sequences, with over 7% observed a single time. This material consisted of CD4+ T cells sorted from PBMCs, taken 5 days after the yellow fever booster vaccination. These receptors came from a man under 40 who received the YFV17D yellow fever vaccine. CDR3s include the opening cysteine and the closing phenylalanine or tryptophan. Each record gives: clone size, D gene, V gene, J gene, CDR3 protein, CDR3 DNA. D genes are given only for firm matches. Clone size is shown for a subset of rows, as once, few, many or a class of expanded clone.

abundance: many; d_gene: .; v_gene: TRBV5-1; j_gene: TRBJ2-1; CDR3aa: CASSLGLDYNEQFF; CDR3nt: TGCGCCAGCAGCTTGGGACTTGACTACAATGAGCAGTTCTTC
abundance: many; d_gene: TRBD2; v_gene: TRBV7-2; j_gene: TRBJ2-7; CDR3aa: CASSLALAGYDEQYF; CDR3nt: TGTGCCAGCAGCTTAGCGTTAGCGGGGTATGATGAGCAGTACTTC
abundance: many; d_gene: TRBD1; v_gene: TRBV4-3; j_gene: TRBJ1-2; CDR3aa: CASSPGTANYGYTF; CDR3nt: TGCGCCAGCAGCCCAGGGACAGCTAACTATGGCTACACCTTC
abundance: many; d_gene: .; v_gene: TRBV12-3/TRBV12-4; j_gene: TRBJ2-5; CDR3aa: CASSSPGFWGETQYF; CDR3nt: TGTGCCAGCAGTTCACCAGGGTTCTGGGGAGAGACCCAGTACTTC
abundance: many; d_gene: .; v_gene: TRBV19; j_gene: TRBJ2-1; CDR3aa: CASSRAGTQSYNEQFF; CDR3nt: TGTGCCAGTAGTAGAGCCGGGACTCAATCCTACAATGAGCAGTTCTTC
abundance: many; d_gene: .; v_gene: TRBV7-2; j_gene: TRBJ2-7; CDR3aa: CASSKRPYEQYF; CDR3nt: TGTGCCAGCAGCAAAAGGCCCTACGAGCAGTACTTC
abundance: many; d_gene: .; v_gene: TRBV18; j_gene: TRBJ1-1; CDR3aa: CASSLTVNTEAFF; CDR3nt: TGTGCCAGCTCACTTACAGTGAACACTGAAGCTTTCTTT
abundance: .; d_gene: TRBD2; v_gene: TRBV5-6; j_gene: TRBJ2-5; CDR3aa: CASNLPTSRGQTQYF; CDR3nt: TGTGCCAGCAACCTACCGACTAGCCGTGGGCAGACCCAGTACTTC
abundance: .; d_gene: .; v_gene: TRBV7-8; j_gene: TRBJ2-7; CDR3aa: CASRDGRYEQYF; CDR3nt: TGTGCCAGCCGGGACGGACGGTACGAGCAGTACTTC
abundance: many; d_gene: TRBD2; v_gene: TRBV15; j_gene: TRBJ2-2; CDR3aa: CATSRAGLAQNTGELFF; CDR3nt: TGTGCCACCAGCAGGGCCGGACTAGCGCAGAACACCGGGGAGCTGTTTTTT
abundance: many; d_gene: .; v_gene: TRBV7-9; j_gene: TRBJ2-5; CDR3aa: CASSFGGENQETQYF; CDR3nt: TGTGCCAGCAGCTTCGGAGGGGAGAACCAAGAGACCCAGTACTTC
abundance: many; d_gene: .; v_gene: TRBV7-2; j_gene: TRBJ1-1; CDR3aa: CASSPLYTEAFF; CDR3nt: TGTGCCAGCAGCCCGCTCTACACTGAAGCTTTCTTT
abundance: many; d_gene: .; v_gene: TRBV27; j_gene: TRBJ1-1; CDR3aa: CASSLMGRVVTEAFF; CDR3nt: TGTGCCAGCAGTTTAATGGGCAGGGTCGTCACTGAAGCTTTCTTT
abundance: many; d_gene: TRBD1; v_gene: TRBV4-2; j_gene: TRBJ2-1; CDR3aa: CASSRFRQGDVAYNEQFF; CDR3nt: TGTGCCAGCAGCCGCTTCCGACAGGGGGATGTTGCATACAATGAGCAGTTCTTC
abundance: many; d_gene: TRBD1; v_gene: TRBV29-1; j_gene: TRBJ1-2; CDR3aa: CSAEGARGYTF; CDR3nt: TGCAGCGCAGAGGGGGCGCGAGGCTACACCTTC
abundance: many; d_gene: TRBD2; v_gene: TRBV20-1; j_gene: TRBJ2-2; CDR3aa: CSASSGTSGRAGELFF; CDR3nt: TGCAGTGCTAGCTCCGGGACTAGCGGGAGGGCCGGGGAGCTGTTTTTT
abundance: .; d_gene: .; v_gene: TRBV5-5; j_gene: TRBJ2-7; CDR3aa: CASSPGLPSSYEQYF; CDR3nt: TGTGCCAGCAGCCCGGGACTCCCGAGCTCCTACGAGCAGTACTTC
abundance: .; d_gene: TRBD1; v_gene: TRBV10-3; j_gene: TRBJ2-3; CDR3aa: CAMKGQGIDTQYF; CDR3nt: TGTGCCATGAAGGGACAGGGCATAGATACGCAGTATTTT
abundance: many; d_gene: TRBD2; v_gene: TRBV12-3/TRBV12-4; j_gene: TRBJ2-5; CDR3aa: CASSFARLAGPTQYF; CDR3nt: TGTGCCAGCAGTTTTGCCCGACTAGCGGGGCCGACCCAGTACTTC
abundance: many; d_gene: .; v_gene: TRBV7-2; j_gene: TRBJ2-3; CDR3aa: CASSPQGRTDTQYF; CDR3nt: TGTGCCAGCAGTCCCCAGGGACGCACAGATACGCAGTATTTT
abundance: few; d_gene: .; v_gene: TRBV11-2; j_gene: TRBJ2-4; CDR3aa: CASSFGAKNIQYF; CDR3nt: TGTGCCAGCAGCTTTGGGGCCAAAAACATTCAGTACTTC
abundance: many; d_gene: TRBD2; v_gene: TRBV9; j_gene: TRBJ2-5; CDR3aa: CASSVLAAQETQYF; CDR3nt: TGTGCCAGCAGCGTCCTAGCGGCTCAAGAGACCCAGTACTTC
abundance: many; d_gene: TRBD2; v_gene: TRBV2; j_gene: TRBJ2-2; CDR3aa: CASKRGTGELFF; CDR3nt: TGTGCCAGCAAGCGGGGAACCGGGGAGCTGTTTTTT
abundance: many; d_gene: TRBD1; v_gene: TRBV5-1; j_gene: TRBJ1-5; CDR3aa: CASRPTGGSNQPQHF; CDR3nt: TGCGCCAGCAGGCCTACAGGGGGTAGTAATCAGCCCCAGCATTTT